One sample yielded the 27 T cell receptor beta chains listed below, sequenced in a study of cytomegalovirus exposure and HLA in healthy donors. PCR was performed using 60 Vbeta and 13 Jbeta primers. The data were produced by immunoSEQ multiplex PCR, yet TCRdb's version contains in-frame clones alone and is incomplete. The sample includes around 150,000 clones. The sequenced material came from PBMCs. The receptors come from a man aged 40-49 years in good health and CMV-seronegative.

V is TRBV18 and J is TRBJ2-3, with 10 bases matching TRBD1. Germline V gives CDR1 KGHSH, CDR2 LQKENI. Losses at the gene ends were 0 bases for V and 4 bases for J; bases not matched to a gene: 4. The CDR3 consists of 16 residues. CDR3 residues: CASSPPLGTGADTQYF. As DNA, the CDR3 is TGTGCCAGCTCACCACCACTAGGGACAGGGGCAGATACGCAGTATTTT. The entire variable domain, with the rest obtained from reference TRBV18 and TRBJ2-3, is as follows: NAGVMQNPRHLVRRRGQEARLRCSPMKGHSHVYWYRQLPEEGLKFMVYLQKENIIDESGMPKERFSAEFPKEGPSILRIQQVVRGDSAAYFCASSPPLGTGADTQYFGPGTRLTVL.

The V and J genes are TRBV6-4 and TRBJ1-6; TRBD1 might be the D (6 bases). The V end was cut by 0 bases, the J end by 4 bases, with 13 bases between. The CDR3 has 17 residues. Germline assignment: CDR1 MRHNA and CDR2 SNTAGT. In DNA form, the CDR3 reads TGTGCCAGCAGTGACTCCACAGGGAGTTCATATAATTCACCCCTCCACTTT. Amino acid sequence: CASSDSTGSSYNSPLHF.

CDR3 loop: CASSLAEGRGRTEAFF. The CDR3 nucleotides read TGTGCCAGCAGCTTAGCCGAGGGAAGGGGGCGTACTGAAGCTTTCTTT. V and J are TRBV7-9 and TRBJ1-1; TRBD1 matches 7 bases. V gave up 0 bases and J gave up 5 bases; unmatched junction bases: 9. Looked up from germline, CDR1 is SEHNR and CDR2 is FQNEAQ (reference sequence). The CDR3 runs 16 residues.

The chain is built from TRBV28 and TRBJ2-5; 11 nucleotides align to TRBD2. V trimming: 5 bases; J trimming: 5 bases; junction bases outside the gene matches: 7. This CDR3 has 15 amino acids. Germline values: CDR1 MDHEN, CDR2 SYDVKM. In DNA, the CDR3 is TGTGCCAGCAGTACTAGCGGGGGAGTCAGGGAGACCCAGTACTTC. It yields the protein CASSTSGGVRETQYF.

V and J are TRBV4-1 and TRBJ2-5; TRBD1 matches at 12 bases. The length of the CDR3 is 15 residues. With 6 bases clipped from V and 2 bases from J, the junction kept 4 bases outside the gene matches. CDR1 is MGHRA and CDR2 is YSYEKL in the germline V gene. The CDR3: CASRGTGGPQETQYF. The CDR3 region has the DNA TGCGCCAGCAGGGGGACAGGGGGCCCACAAGAGACCCAGTACTTC.

The CDR3 region has the DNA TGTGCCACCCGGGGGGGGAACACTGAAGCTTTCTTT. Its protein product is CATRGGNTEAFF. The rearrangement uses TRBV10-3 and TRBJ1-1; possibly TRBD1 for D (5 bases). Trimming stripped 10 bases from V and 1 base from J, with 10 bases between. The germline gives CDR1 ENHRY, CDR2 SYGVKD. The CDR3 length is 12 residues.

The chain recombines TRBV5-1 with TRBJ1-5, with D unclear. CDR1 and CDR2 from the germline V gene are SGHRS and YFSETQ. Trimming took off 4 bases at V and 0 bases at J, with 11 bases between the two ends. The CDR3 sequence is 15 residues long. The CDR3 spells CASSPDSPSNQPQHF. Written as DNA, the CDR3 is TGCGCCAGCAGCCCGGACTCCCCTAGCAATCAGCCCCAGCATTTT. The full variable domain, completed using reference TRBV5-1 and TRBJ1-5, is KAGVTQTPRYLIKTRGQQVTLSCSPISGHRSVSWYQQTPGQGLQFLFEYFSETQRNKGNFPGRFSGRQFSNSRSEMNVSTLELGDSALYLCASSPDSPSNQPQHFGDGTRLSIL.

On this clone itself: This sample also contains other DNA sequences that code for the same CDR3. This chain links TRBV7-9 with TRBJ1-1; D unclear. Trimming left V 0 bases short and J 2 bases short, with 7 bases between. CDR1 SEHNR and CDR2 FQNEAQ come from the germline V gene (reference sequence). This CDR3 is 14 amino acids long. The CDR3 bases are TGTGCCAGCAGCTTAGCGTCGGGAAACACTGAAGCTTTCTTT. Amino acids: CASSLASGNTEAFF.

The chain carries TRBV5-1 and TRBJ2-3; D perhaps matches TRBD1 (5 bases). Trimming removed 7 bases at V and 1 base at J, with 10 bases between. The length of the CDR3 is 13 residues. CDR1 is SGHRS, CDR2 YFSETQ, per germline. The CDR3 loop reads CASSEQGTDTQYF. CDR3 nucleotides: TGCGCCAGCTCGGAACAGGGCACAGATACGCAGTATTTT.

The V gene is TRBV11-1, the J gene TRBJ1-2; D gene ambiguous. Deletions cut 5 bases from V and 6 bases from J, with 10 bases between. Germline CDR1 reads SGHAT; CDR2 reads FQDESV (reference sequence). CDR3 length: 12 amino acids. The CDR3 region has the DNA TGTGCCAGCAGCGCAAGTGTAGATGGCTACACCTTC. Its translation: CASSASVDGYTF.

The CDR3 loop reads CASSPRVGESTDTQYF. The CDR3 region has the DNA TGTGCCAGCAGCCCTAGAGTAGGAGAAAGCACAGATACGCAGTATTTT. The chain uses TRBV7-3 and TRBJ2-3; D gene uncertain. Germline V gene data show CDR1 as SGHTA and CDR2 as FQGTGA. Trimming shortened V by 5 bases and J by 0 bases, and 15 bases separated the two germline ends. The CDR3 runs to 16 residues.

The chain carries TRBV18 and TRBJ1-2, with D possibly matching TRBD1 (5 bases). Trimming stripped 6 bases from V and 4 bases from J, with 9 bases between. The CDR3 is 12 amino acids. Germline CDR1 and CDR2: KGHSH and LQKENI. The CDR3 reads CASSEGTYGYTF. The CDR3 nucleotides are TGTGCCAGCTCGGAGGGGACCTATGGCTACACCTTC.

The rearrangement uses TRBV5-1 and TRBJ2-5, with D perhaps TRBD2 (6 bases). The length of the CDR3 is 15 residues. The germline gives CDR1 SGHRS, CDR2 YFSETQ. V lost 1 base and J lost 1, with 11 bases in between. The CDR3 DNA sequence: TGCGCCAGCAGCTTGTCTACTAGCCCCCAAGAGACCCAGTACTTC. Protein sequence: CASSLSTSPQETQYF.

J is TRBJ1-1 and V is TRBV11-1; D perhaps matches TRBD1 (5 bases). V was pared by 0 bases and J by 5 bases, with 10 bases between. CDR1 is SGHAT and CDR2 is FQDESV in the germline V gene (reference sequence). The CDR3 covers 14 residues. CDR3 amino acids: CASSLATVSTEAFF. The DNA of the CDR3 is TGTGCCAGCAGCTTAGCGACAGTATCTACTGAAGCTTTCTTT.

The chain uses TRBV29-1 and TRBJ1-1; perhaps TRBD1 as D (5 bases). The CDR3 extends over 12 amino acids. Trimming took off 0 bases at V and 11 bases at J, with 13 bases between the two ends. Germline lookup yields CDR1 SQVTM and CDR2 ANQGSEA. The CDR3 loop is CSVEDGGVGAFF. In nucleotides, the CDR3 is TGCAGCGTTGAAGATGGAGGGGTCGGGGCTTTCTTT.

The genes are TRBV6-6 and TRBJ1-4; D is possibly TRBD1 (5 bases). Germline V gene sequence: CDR1 MNHNY, CDR2 SVGAGI (reference sequence). Trimming stripped 4 bases from V and 8 bases from J, with 17 bases between. The CDR3 has 15 residues. The CDR3 protein is CASSSLAGGEEKLFF. The CDR3 DNA follows: TGTGCCAGCAGTTCCCTGGCGGGGGGGGAGGAAAAACTGTTTTTT.

The chain combines TRBV4-2 with TRBJ1-5; a possible D gene is TRBD1 (6 bases). V lost 0 bases, J lost 4 bases, and 10 bases lay in between. The V gene's germline CDR1 is LGHNA and CDR2 YNFKEQ. The CDR3 is 15 amino acids. CDR3 nucleotides: TGTGCCAGCAGCCAAGAGCGGGGGGCGAATCAGCCCCAGCATTTT. It specifies CASSQERGANQPQHF.

V gene TRBV7-9 combines with J gene TRBJ2-7, with a weak D call TRBD1 (6 bases). The CDR3 covers 13 residues. Germline CDR1 is SEHNR and CDR2 is FQNEAQ (reference sequence). V shed 3 bases and J shed 4 bases, with 10 bases lying between them. DNA of the CDR3: TGTGCCAGCAGCTTTACCACAGGGTACGAGCAGTACTTC. It encodes CASSFTTGYEQYF.

This chain uses TRBV7-8 with TRBJ2-7; 12 nucleotides agree with TRBD2. Germline loops: CDR1 SGHVS, CDR2 FQNEAQ. The V gene end was trimmed by 5 bases and the J gene end by 6 bases; junction bases not matched to a gene: 8. The CDR3 consists of 15 residues. CDR3 region: CASSTLGLAGGEQYF. CDR3 in DNA: TGTGCCAGCAGCACCTTGGGACTAGCGGGCGGCGAGCAGTACTTC.

V and J are TRBV5-4 and TRBJ2-1, with a possible D match to TRBD2 (6 bases). Trimming removed 1 base from V and 0 bases from J, with 8 bases in between. In germline, CDR1 is SGHNT, CDR2 YYREEE (reference sequence). This CDR3 is built from 15 residues. The CDR3 bases are TGTGCCAGCAGCTTGTACGGGAGCTCCTACAATGAGCAGTTCTTC. It specifies CASSLYGSSYNEQFF.

The V gene is TRBV5-8, the J gene TRBJ1-1, with unresolved D. This CDR3 region has 14 residues. V lost 3 bases, J lost 3 bases, and 12 bases lay in between. Germline V gives CDR1 SGHTS, CDR2 YDEGEE. The CDR3 DNA sequence: TGTGCCAGCAGCTCAGGTCGCCTTCACACTGAAGCTTTCTTT. Its translation is CASSSGRLHTEAFF.

The CDR3 nucleotides read TGTGCCAGCTCACCTGACAGCATCTCCTACAATGAGCAGTTCTTC. It encodes CASSPDSISYNEQFF. V and J are TRBV18 and TRBJ2-1; possibly TRBD1 for D (5 bases). CDR3 length equals 15 residues. V dropped 3 bases and J dropped 0 bases, with 9 bases sitting between them. In germline, CDR1 is KGHSH, CDR2 LQKENI.

V usage is TRBV19 and J usage is TRBJ2-7, with TRBD1 identical over 7 bases. Trimming took 1 base from V and 2 from J; bases not matched to a gene: 11. This CDR3 has 17 amino acids. Germline CDR1 and CDR2: LNHDA and SQIVND (reference sequence). The CDR3, as DNA: TGTGCCAGTAGTATAGTACACCTGGGACAGCTCCCCTACGAGCAGTACTTC. The encoded protein is CASSIVHLGQLPYEQYF.

To note about this clone: The junction does not match germline at one end; this may be a read error. This chain connects TRBV7-8 to TRBJ2-7; 8 nucleotides align to TRBD1. CDR1 and CDR2 from the germline V gene are SGHVS and FQNEAQ. This CDR3 comprises 15 residues. The CDR3 loop is CASTLGRTGFYEQYF. CDR3 nucleotides: TGTGCCAGCACCTTAGGAAGGACAGGGTTTTACGAGCAGTACTTC.

This rearrangement joins TRBV5-4 to TRBJ2-2; D gene unclear. CDR1 SGHNT and CDR2 YYREEE come from the germline V gene (reference sequence). This CDR3 region has 13 residues. V shed 4 bases and J shed 7 bases, with 11 bases lying between them. Here the CDR3 reads CASSRDMDGELFF. As DNA, the CDR3 is TGTGCCAGCAGCCGTGACATGGACGGGGAGCTGTTTTTT.

The chain recombines TRBV11-3 with TRBJ1-1; 10 nucleotides align to TRBD1. V lost 5 bases, J lost 5 bases, and 11 bases stayed unmatched. The germline CDR1 and CDR2 sequences are SGHNT and YENEEA. The CDR3 runs to 16 residues. The CDR3 sequence is CASSGPRTGGGTEAFF. The CDR3, as DNA: TGTGCCAGCAGCGGACCAAGGACAGGGGGAGGGACTGAAGCTTTCTTT.

This chain joins TRBV15 and TRBJ1-2; no definite D call. This CDR3 spans 15 amino acids. Trimming cost V 0 bases and J 2 bases, with 10 bases left between them. CDR1 and CDR2 from the germline V gene are LNHNV and YYDKDF (reference sequence). In DNA form, the CDR3 reads TGTGCCACCAGCAGAGATCTGGCGGGGAACTATGGCTACACCTTC. As protein: CATSRDLAGNYGYTF. The complete variable domain, with remaining parts taken from reference TRBV15 and TRBJ1-2, reads DAMVIQNPRYQVTQFGKPVTLSCSQTLNHNVMYWYQQKSSQAPKLLFHYYDKDFNNEADTPDNFQSRRPNTSFCFLDIRSPGLGDTAMYLCATSRDLAGNYGYTFGSGTRLTVV.